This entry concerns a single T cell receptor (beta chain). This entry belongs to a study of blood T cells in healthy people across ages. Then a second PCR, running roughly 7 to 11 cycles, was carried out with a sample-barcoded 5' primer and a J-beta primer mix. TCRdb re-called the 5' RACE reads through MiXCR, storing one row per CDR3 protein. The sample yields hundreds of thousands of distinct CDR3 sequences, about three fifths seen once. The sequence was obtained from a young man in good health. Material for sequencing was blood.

This chain's CDR3 is CASSPGLGIQETQYF. The CDR3 DNA reads TGCGCCAGCAGCCCAGGGCTGGGAATACAAGAGACCCAGTACTTC. This chain links TRBV5-1 with TRBJ2-5, with D possibly being TRBD1 (5 bases). Between the trimmed V and J ends, which lost 4 bases and 2 bases, there was a span of 15 bases. Germline lookup yields CDR1 SGHRS and CDR2 YFSETQ. The CDR3 has 15 amino acids.